The rows below give T cell receptor beta chains drawn from one sample of a study of T cells after yellow fever vaccination. TCRdb fed the 5' RACE reads into MiXCR, producing one record per CDR3 protein. The sample gives roughly 340,000 distinct CDR3 sequences, 3% to 4.5% of which show up once; 20% to 25% is in the top ten. Sequenced here: PBMCs, sampled 5 days after the yellow fever booster vaccination. The receptors were gathered from a man between 18 and 35 years old who received the YFV17D yellow fever vaccine. Each CDR3 is given with its conserved first and last residue.

CDR3 length | J gene | V gene | CDR3 protein
15 | TRBJ1-3 | TRBV10-3 | CAISAVTRHGNTIYF
17 | TRBJ2-1 | TRBV5-6 | CASSLPALAEGYNEQFF
15 | TRBJ2-1 | TRBV5-1 | CASSFSSGAYNEQFF
13 | TRBJ2-7 | TRBV6-1 | CASGTGSAYEQYF
15 | TRBJ1-2 | TRBV5-6 | CASSLVQGARDGYTF
13 | TRBJ2-7 | TRBV15 | CATSRDRGGDQYF
16 | TRBJ2-7 | TRBV27 | CASSREGQGVPYEQYF
15 | TRBJ2-4 | TRBV5-6 | CASRWDSSPKNIQYF
18 | TRBJ2-6 | TRBV7-2 | CASSLTGTGDLGANVLTF
16 | TRBJ1-2 | TRBV29-1 | CSVDRGQSFPNYGYTF
14 | TRBJ2-5 | TRBV12-3/TRBV12-4 | CASSFRGSRETQYF
13 | TRBJ1-4 | TRBV12-3/TRBV12-4 | CAILRDRVEKLFF
13 | TRBJ1-1 | TRBV5-1 | CASSLAGNTEAFF
15 | TRBJ1-6 | TRBV4-1 | CASGLGSSYNSPLHF
14 | TRBJ1-5 | TRBV5-6 | CASNQGGPNQPQHF
12 | TRBJ2-1 | TRBV2 | CASYVRAPEQFF
14 | TRBJ1-6 | TRBV5-1 | CASSSGQENSPLHF
16 | TRBJ1-5 | TRBV4-1 | CASSHPTRDSNQPQHF
13 | TRBJ2-3 | TRBV29-1 | CSVAGSRADTQYF
16 | TRBJ2-1 | TRBV11-2 | CASSTPRDRGQNEQFF
15 | TRBJ1-4 | TRBV5-6 | CASSSPTGVTEKLFF
15 | TRBJ1-1 | TRBV7-9 | CASSWEEELGTEAFF
13 | TRBJ1-1 | TRBV19 | CASTNPGGTEAFF
16 | TRBJ2-5 | TRBV27 | CASRPTSGGGRETQYF
15 | TRBJ1-6 | TRBV3-1 | CASGPGGQGGSPLHF
15 | TRBJ2-1 | TRBV6-5 | CASSSHRGRGNEQFF
17 | TRBJ1-1 | TRBV7-3 | CASSPWHRARFDTEAFF
18 | TRBJ2-5 | TRBV7-2 | CASSFIRTSRDRGETQYF
15 | TRBJ2-5 | TRBV7-2 | CASSFDIGEQETQYF
17 | TRBJ2-2 | TRBV15 | CATSRNPGQANTGELFF
15 | TRBJ2-3 | TRBV6-5 | CASWAGDTSTDTQYF
15 | TRBJ2-5 | TRBV6-2/TRBV6-3 | CASSYRGRGGETQYF
13 | TRBJ1-1 | TRBV4-3 | CASSQDNRAEAFF
13 | TRBJ2-2 | TRBV12-3/TRBV12-4 | CASRRGYTGELFF
14 | TRBJ2-3 | TRBV20-1 | CSARIGWGTDTQYF
13 | TRBJ2-1 | TRBV12-3/TRBV12-4 | CASSLVHGNEQFF
15 | TRBJ1-5 | TRBV4-3 | CASSSDRGFNQPQHF
17 | TRBJ1-6 | TRBV4-3 | CASSQERRGSYNSPLHF
13 | TRBJ2-5 | TRBV20-1 | CSARDLAQETQYF
13 | TRBJ1-2 | TRBV6-2/TRBV6-3 | CASSYQGIYGYTF
15 | TRBJ1-1 | TRBV5-1 | CASSLVSGTDTEAFF
9 | TRBJ2-1 | TRBV12-3/TRBV12-4 | CARKGEQFF
15 | TRBJ1-4 | TRBV5-5 | CASSFPDRGREKLFF
18 | TRBJ1-1 | TRBV28 | CASSLYSSGPQKGTEAFF
14 | TRBJ2-4 | TRBV15 | CATGRGAGPDIQYF
16 | TRBJ2-3 | TRBV6-1 | CASTKEVADPTDTQYF
14 | TRBJ1-5 | TRBV9 | CASSPGGDDQPQHF
15 | TRBJ2-5 | TRBV20-1 | CSARDPGLSWETQYF
14 | TRBJ1-3 | TRBV3-1 | CASSQGEYLYTIYF
11 | TRBJ2-3 | TRBV5-4 | CASSMDVTQYF
11 | TRBJ2-5 | TRBV25-1 | CASSEGQTPYF
15 | TRBJ1-2 | TRBV12-3/TRBV12-4 | CASSRTRAAPYGYTF
14 | TRBJ2-7 | TRBV5-4 | CASSSRTGTYEQYF
12 | TRBJ2-3 | TRBV5-6 | CASSLRGATQYF
12 | TRBJ1-2 | TRBV7-2 | CASSLYRDGYTF